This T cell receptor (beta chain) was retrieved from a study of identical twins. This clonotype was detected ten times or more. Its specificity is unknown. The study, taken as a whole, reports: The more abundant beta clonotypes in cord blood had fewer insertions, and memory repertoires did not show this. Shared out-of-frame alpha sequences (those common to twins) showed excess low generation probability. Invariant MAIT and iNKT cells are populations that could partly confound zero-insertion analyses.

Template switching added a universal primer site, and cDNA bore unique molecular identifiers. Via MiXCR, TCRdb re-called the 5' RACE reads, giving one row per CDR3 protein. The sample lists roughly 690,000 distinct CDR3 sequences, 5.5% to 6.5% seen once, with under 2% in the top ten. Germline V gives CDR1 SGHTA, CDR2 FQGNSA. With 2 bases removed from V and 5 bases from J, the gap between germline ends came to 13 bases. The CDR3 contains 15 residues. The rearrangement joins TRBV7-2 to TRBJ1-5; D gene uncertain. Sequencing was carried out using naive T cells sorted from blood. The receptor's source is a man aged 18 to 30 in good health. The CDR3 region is CASSLTWSDYQPQHF. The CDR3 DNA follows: TGTGCCAGCAGCTTAACGTGGTCGGATTATCAGCCCCAGCATTTT.